Presented here are 23 T cell receptor beta chains from one specimen sequenced in a study of memory CD4+ T cells and cytomegalovirus serostatus. Assay: immunoSEQ multiplex PCR; the TCRdb copy retains only in-frame clones and omits some. The sample lists tens of thousands of clones, approximately 79% occurring once. Single viable CD3+CD4+CD8-CD45RO+ cells were sorted as the memory CD4+ T cells. Sequencing input: memory CD4+ T cells from blood. These receptor sequences come from an adult in good health and CMV-seronegative.

The chain employs TRBV2 and TRBJ1-2, with D uncertain. Per the germline V gene, CDR1 is SNHLY and CDR2 is FYNNEI. This CDR3 contains 13 residues. Trimming took 7 bases from V and 8 from J, leaving 17 bases between them. CDR3 DNA: TGTGCCAGCACTCCCGGGCCCAGGTACGGCTACACCTTC. It specifies CASTPGPRYGYTF.

The chain carries TRBV19 and TRBJ1-1; maybe TRBD1 (6 bases). V dropped 1 base and J dropped 4 bases, with 10 bases sitting between them. This CDR3 contains 14 residues. Looked up from germline, CDR1 is LNHDA and CDR2 is SQIVND (reference sequence). CDR3 protein: CASSIGGGSTEAFF. CDR3 nucleotides: TGTGCCAGTAGTATAGGGGGGGGCAGCACTGAAGCTTTCTTT. Using reference TRBV19 and TRBJ1-1 for the parts outside the CDR3, the full variable domain is DGGITQSPKYLFRKEGQNVTLSCEQNLNHDAMYWYRQDPGQGLRLIYYSQIVNDFQKGDIAEGYSVSREKKESFPLTVTSAQKNPTAFYLCASSIGGGSTEAFFGQGTRLTVV.

This clone was observed a handful of times. The chain combines TRBV7-9 with TRBJ1-5; D unresolved. The CDR3 contains 13 residues. V gave up 7 bases and J gave up 3 bases, with 10 bases separating them. CDR1 SEHNR and CDR2 FQNEAQ come from the germline V gene (reference sequence). CDR3: CASNNSPNQPQHF. The CDR3 DNA follows: TGTGCCAGCAACAACTCACCCAATCAGCCCCAGCATTTT.

In this sample, this clone turned up a few times. The chain links TRBV7-2 to TRBJ1-2; a possible D gene is TRBD1 (5 bases). Trimming left V 1 base short and J 3 bases short, with 12 bases between. CDR3 length equals 15 residues. CDR1 SGHTA and CDR2 FQGNSA come from the germline V gene. CDR3 in amino acids: CASSLVALGDYGYTF. The CDR3 nucleotides read TGTGCCAGCAGCTTAGTGGCCTTAGGGGACTATGGCTACACCTTC.

The chain joins TRBV28 to TRBJ1-2; weak D call: TRBD1 (5 bases). The CDR3 is 14 amino acids. Deletions cut 2 bases from V and 3 bases from J, with 10 bases between. CDR1 and CDR2 (germline): MDHEN, SYDVKM. The CDR3 coding sequence is TGTGCCAGCAGTTTAGGGGCAGGGTACTATGGCTACACCTTC. Translated: CASSLGAGYYGYTF.

In DNA, the CDR3 is TGCGCCAGCAGCTTCGGGACTAGCGGGAGCGGGGATACGCAGTATTTT. It yields the protein CASSFGTSGSGDTQYF. The chain joins TRBV5-1 to TRBJ2-3, with 14 bases matching TRBD2. The V and J ends lost 2 bases and 6 bases, in that order; junction bases with no gene match: 5. Germline CDR1 SGHRS, CDR2 YFSETQ. This CDR3 has 16 residues.

The V and J genes are TRBV6-5 and TRBJ1-1; 9 bases map to TRBD1. Germline trimming cut 6 bases from V and 7 bases from J; bases unmatched to any gene: 9. Germline loops: CDR1 MNHEY, CDR2 SVGAGI. This CDR3 is built from 14 residues. CDR3 sequence (DNA): TGTGCCAGCAGGAGAAGGACAGGGGTTGGTGAAGCTTTCTTT. The encoded protein is CASRRRTGVGEAFF.

The chain combines TRBV19 with TRBJ1-1, with D perhaps TRBD1 (5 bases). Trimming left V 8 bases short and J 2 bases short, with 9 bases between. The CDR3 has 12 residues. Germline V lookup: CDR1 LNHDA, CDR2 SQIVND (reference sequence). CDR3 coding DNA: TGTGCCAGTCGGGACGCCAACACTGAAGCTTTCTTT. It encodes CASRDANTEAFF.

This clone was recorded a few times. This chain links TRBV27 with TRBJ1-2; weak D call: TRBD1 (5 bases). V was shortened by 6 bases and J by 4 bases, with 12 bases between the two germline ends. CDR3 length equals 13 residues. Looked up from germline, CDR1 is MNHEY and CDR2 is SMNVEV (reference sequence). CDR3 nucleotide sequence: TGTGCCAGCAGCTTCGACAGTACCTATGGCTACACCTTC. Translated, it gives CASSFDSTYGYTF.

The chain employs TRBV11-2 and TRBJ2-7; D is possibly TRBD2 (6 bases). This CDR3 comprises 15 residues. Germline V lookup: CDR1 SGHAT, CDR2 FQNNGV. V lost 5 bases and J 6 bases, leaving 20 bases between the germline ends. The CDR3 region is CASSRGREYAVEQYF. The CDR3 DNA is TGTGCCAGCAGCCGCGGACGGGAGTATGCTGTCGAGCAGTACTTC.

A note on this clone: The same CDR3 is also encoded by other DNA sequences in this sample. The J gene is TRBJ2-7, the V gene TRBV28; D may be TRBD1 (5 bases). The CDR3 length is 12 residues. CDR1 is MDHEN and CDR2 is SYDVKM in the germline V gene. Trimming removed 2 bases from V and 6 bases from J, with 8 bases in between. CDR3 DNA: TGTGCCAGCAGTTTAATAAGGGGCGAGCAGTACTTC. As protein: CASSLIRGEQYF.

The rearrangement links TRBV5-4 to TRBJ1-2; possibly TRBD1 for D (5 bases). The CDR3 is made up of 16 amino acids. The germline V gene has CDR1 SGHNT and CDR2 YYREEE (reference sequence). V lost 5 bases and J 5 bases, leaving 22 bases between the germline ends. CDR3 sequence: CASRGTRGSARYGYTF. The CDR3 coding sequence is TGTGCCAGCAGGGGGACCCGAGGATCCGCTAGGTATGGCTACACCTTC.

The V gene is TRBV6-1, the J gene TRBJ2-1, with D possibly TRBD2 on 5 matching bases. CDR3 length: 12 residues. The V end lost 8 bases, the J end lost 8 bases, and 13 bases lay between the germline ends. CDR1 is MNHNS and CDR2 is SASEGT in the germline V gene. The CDR3 DNA follows: TGTGCCAGCGAGGGTTGGTCCCATGAGCAGTTCTTC. The encoded protein is CASEGWSHEQFF.

The chain carries TRBV7-2 and TRBJ2-7; D is possibly TRBD2 (6 bases). CDR3 size: 15 residues. V was pared by 3 bases and J by 6 bases, with 18 bases between. CDR1 and CDR2 (germline): SGHTA, FQGNSA. CDR3 nucleotide sequence: TGTGCCAGCAGCTTTGGAGGGCTAGTCAAGGCCGAGCAGTACTTC. This translates into CASSFGGLVKAEQYF.

The chain is built from TRBV5-4 and TRBJ1-1; a possible D gene is TRBD1 (5 bases). The CDR3 runs 13 residues. The germline V and J ends were trimmed by 0 bases and 3 bases, with 6 bases remaining between them. Per germline, CDR1 SGHNT and CDR2 YYREEE (reference sequence). DNA for the CDR3: TGTGCCAGCAGCTTGGTAGGGGACACTGAAGCTTTCTTT. It encodes CASSLVGDTEAFF.

This clone has more than one count but fewer than ten. The V and J genes are TRBV4-2 and TRBJ2-7, with D perhaps matching TRBD1 (6 bases). Looked up from germline, CDR1 is LGHNA and CDR2 is YNFKEQ. The CDR3 length is 15 residues. V lost 3 bases and J lost 3, with 15 bases in between. The CDR3 here is CASSQQQGGFYEQYF. The CDR3 bases are TGTGCCAGCAGCCAGCAACAGGGTGGATTCTACGAGCAGTACTTC.

The chain has TRBV7-2 and TRBJ1-2, with D possibly TRBD1 on 5 matching bases. This CDR3 has 15 amino acids. V shed 5 bases and J shed 4 bases, with 17 bases lying between them. CDR1 and CDR2 from the germline V gene are SGHTA and FQGNSA. In DNA form, the CDR3 reads TGTGCCAGCAGCCTCAGCCCGACAGATTTCTATGGCTACACCTTC. It is translated as CASSLSPTDFYGYTF.

The chain joins TRBV6-5 to TRBJ1-1, with 7 bases lining up with TRBD1. The CDR3 is made up of 15 amino acids. Germline lookup yields CDR1 MNHEY and CDR2 SVGAGI. J was trimmed by 0 bases and V by 6 bases; bases with no gene match: 7. The chain's CDR3 is CASSLARGVNTEAFF. The DNA for the CDR3 is TGTGCCAGCAGCCTCGCCAGGGGGGTGAACACTGAAGCTTTCTTT.

The chain joins TRBV18 to TRBJ2-5, with D possibly being TRBD1 or TRBD2 (5 bases each). The CDR3 sequence is 16 residues long. Germline CDR1 and CDR2: KGHSH and LQKENI. V dropped 6 bases and J dropped 5 bases, with 22 bases sitting between them. The CDR3 sequence is CASSQSRGKSGETQYF. The CDR3 nucleotides read TGTGCCAGCTCCCAATCCCGGGGCAAAAGTGGCGAGACCCAGTACTTC.

The chain carries TRBV19 and TRBJ1-2; TRBD1 is a possible D gene (6 bases). The CDR3 loop spans 14 amino acids. Trimming left V 3 bases short and J 4 bases short, with 12 bases between. Germline-derived CDR1 and CDR2 are LNHDA and SQIVND (reference sequence). CDR3 in DNA: TGTGCCAGTAGTATTTTGGGGGCTAGCTATGGCTACACCTTC. This gives the protein CASSILGASYGYTF.

The chain joins TRBV18 to TRBJ1-1; maybe TRBD1 (5 bases). The germline V gene has CDR1 KGHSH and CDR2 LQKENI. The CDR3 contains 15 residues. Trimming took off 3 bases at V and 5 bases at J, with 16 bases between the two ends. CDR3 bases: TGTGCCAGCTCACCTCCGGGGCAGCCGGGAACTGAAGCTTTCTTT. This gives the protein CASSPPGQPGTEAFF. Drawing the rest from reference TRBV18 and TRBJ1-1, the complete variable domain is NAGVMQNPRHLVRRRGQEARLRCSPMKGHSHVYWYRQLPEEGLKFMVYLQKENIIDESGMPKERFSAEFPKEGPSILRIQQVVRGDSAAYFCASSPPGQPGTEAFFGQGTRLTVV.

The chain couples TRBV5-1 to TRBJ2-1; D ambiguous. This CDR3 has 14 residues. Trimming removed 4 bases at V and 4 bases at J, with 12 bases between. CDR1 and CDR2 from the germline V gene are SGHRS and YFSETQ. This chain's CDR3 is CASSPPPQYNEQFF. The CDR3, as DNA: TGCGCCAGCAGCCCTCCACCCCAATACAATGAGCAGTTCTTC.

The chain links TRBV11-2 to TRBJ2-5, with D hard to call. V lost 9 bases, J lost 5 bases, and 13 bases lay in between. The CDR3 length is 12 residues. Germline V gives CDR1 SGHAT, CDR2 FQNNGV. CDR3: CASSPMGETQYF. The CDR3 bases are TGTGCCAGTAGCCCGATGGGGGAGACCCAGTACTTC.